This TCR beta chain originates from a study of tumor-infiltrating lymphocytes in primary liver carcinoma. From unsorted bulk tissue weighing roughly 19-32 mg, DNA and RNA were co-extracted. Each tumor sample had over 75% viable tumor cells. The V gene's germline CDR1 is SQVTM and CDR2 ANQGSEA. This CDR3 is 14 amino acids long. cDNA specific to TCR beta was made from 450 to 500 ng of total RNA, with a constant-region primer employed for priming. Library construction for TCR beta comprised three nested multiplex PCR rounds performed with slightly modified ARM-PCR. TRBV1-TRBV30 forward primers and a C-beta reverse primer were used in the first two PCR rounds, which each ran for about 9 cycles. TCRdb recomputed calls from the multiplex PCR reads with MiXCR, one row per CDR3 protein. The sample includes about 64,000 distinct CDR3 sequences, over 60% of them seen just once.

What was sequenced was liver tumor tissue from sampling region 4. Subset reported: tumor region T4, right-lateral pole. The V gene is TRBV29-1, the J gene TRBJ2-3, with D tentatively TRBD2 (5 bases). This TCR derives from a middle-aged man with primary liver carcinoma and hepatitis B virus infection. In DNA, the CDR3 is TGCAGTGCCGGGGTGGGAGCCGGCACAGATACGCAGTATTTT. This codes for CSAGVGAGTDTQYF.